This paragraph covers one T cell receptor (beta chain) sequence. No cognate antigen has been identified for it. One base away there is no much larger clone; base qualities are not given. The data derive from a study of blood T cell repertoires in COVID-19 (TCRdb year 2020). Describing the broader study: Samples covering the acute and convalescent phases of COVID-19 were provided by collaborators in the United States, Italy and Spain. The material from the prospective study consisted of cDNA or gDNA derived from T cells, B-cell-depleted T cells, or PBMCs. Deeply sampled blood TCRbeta repertoires from subjects exposed to, actively infected with, or recovered from COVID-19 were included in the dataset. Samples were obtained from the ongoing ImmuneRACE study (first 160 participants) and from over a thousand subjects provided by 6 global collaborators. A freely available public database, intended as a resource for researchers studying the immune response to SARS-CoV-2, is where the repertoires were released. Where HLA class I and class II types were available, the types were taken from metadata supplied by the sample provider, not from assay-based typing. The sample metadata nearly always contained a de-identified subject ID, COVID-19 status, age in years and sex.

The collaborating institutions used their own protocols to collect whole blood in K2EDTA tubes. For TCRbeta analysis, collaborator samples were shipped as frozen whole blood, as isolated PBMCs, or as DNA extracted from either sample type. The germline V gene encodes CDR1 LGHNA and CDR2 YSLEER. Between the V and J ends, shortened by 1 base and 7 bases respectively, the junction contains 14 bases. From the cysteine up to the phenylalanine, the CDR3 has a length of 15 residues. Here the CDR3 DNA is all that survives: 45 bases in frame from base 1. The research as a whole found: The amount of clinical and demographic metadata varied by source and participant and was provided uncurated.

TCRbeta CDR3 regions were amplified from genomic DNA using the immunoSEQ Assay, a bias-controlled multiplex PCR. The authors' pipeline ran thus. Within the assay, amplification of reference gene primers was used to estimate how many nucleated cells each sample contained. To quantify the absolute abundance of each unique TCRbeta CDR3 rearrangement, sequence reads were collapsed and filtered. For each sample, productive Simpson clonality was calculated as the square root of Simpson's diversity index across productive rearrangements. In its TCRdb copy, this immuneACCESS table keeps in-frame sequences only and misses some clones. Where compared with another copy, unresolved V genes explain less than half of these, and the others have no known cause. Clonal size and the V and J genes are those of that table, whereas D and trimming came from the DNA. A total of tens of thousands of clones appear in this sample, roughly 85% of them only once. The leading ten clones occupy around 3% of the sample.

The sequencing input was peripheral blood. This chain joins TRBV4-3 to TRBJ2-1; possibly the D gene is TRBD1, per 5 matching bases. The TCR was taken from a man older than 75 with acute or convalescent COVID-19. The encoded CDR3 is CASSQGSSAGNEQFF. The bases read TGCGCCAGCAGCCAAGGGAGTTCAGCAGGGAATGAGCAGTTCTTC.